Below are 18 T cell receptor beta chains sequenced from a single sample in a study of beta chain features in type 1 diabetes. The isolated RNA, all of it, was reverse transcribed, so expressed TCRB transcripts were what got sequenced. Assay used: immunoSEQ multiplex PCR; TCRdb lists only in-frame clones, some missing. The sample contains roughly 500,000 clones, around 10% of which appear only once. What was sequenced was naive CD4+ T cells from blood. These receptors all stem from a woman between 18 and 29 years old in good health.

This clone was observed a few times. The chain employs TRBV29-1 and TRBJ1-1; 7 nucleotides align to TRBD1. From germline, CDR1 is SQVTM and CDR2 ANQGSEA. CDR3 size: 15 residues. The J segment lost 0 bases and the V segment lost 6 bases, leaving 10 bases of the junction unmatched. The CDR3 spells CSVAAKQGMNTEAFF. CDR3 nucleotides: TGCAGCGTGGCTGCAAAACAGGGGATGAACACTGAAGCTTTCTTT.

The J gene is TRBJ2-1, the V gene TRBV7-9, with D perhaps TRBD2 (5 bases). V was cut by 0 bases and J by 0 bases, with 12 bases left in between. The CDR3 spans 17 residues. Germline lookup yields CDR1 SEHNR and CDR2 FQNEAQ (reference sequence). CDR3 sequence: CASSLARGTSSYNEQFF. The DNA for the CDR3 is TGTGCCAGCAGCTTAGCGAGAGGAACTAGCTCCTACAATGAGCAGTTCTTC.

The chain has TRBV7-2 and TRBJ2-3; D not certain. This CDR3 is built from 13 residues. V lost 5 bases to trimming and J lost 6 bases, with 12 bases between them. Germline assignment: CDR1 SGHTA and CDR2 FQGNSA. CDR3 region: CASSPRFLDTQYF. CDR3 coding DNA: TGTGCCAGCAGCCCGCGTTTCTTGGATACGCAGTATTTT.

The table lists this clone with a few counts. The chain recombines TRBV4-1 with TRBJ2-5; D is ambiguous. Germline V gives CDR1 MGHRA, CDR2 YSYEKL. The V and J ends lost 0 bases and 2 bases respectively, with 7 bases between them. CDR3 length: 14 residues. CDR3 DNA: TGCGCCAGCAGCCAAGACTGGCGGCAAGAGACCCAGTACTTC. Protein sequence: CASSQDWRQETQYF.

This clone came up a few times. The V call is TRBV19, the J call TRBJ2-1; 7 nucleotides align to TRBD2. There are 16 residues in the CDR3. Germline V gene data show CDR1 as LNHDA and CDR2 as SQIVND (reference sequence). Losses at the gene ends were 1 base for V and 2 bases for J; bases not matched to a gene: 5. CDR3 DNA sequence: TGTGCCAGTAGTATAGGGAGAGCGGGAACCTACAATGAGCAGTTCTTC. It yields the protein CASSIGRAGTYNEQFF.

This clone was found a few times. The CDR3 DNA follows: TGTGCCAGCAGTGAAGGTTGGGATGGGCAGTTCTTC. It is translated as CASSEGWDGQFF. The rearrangement uses TRBV2 and TRBJ2-1; D is unclear. The CDR3 is 12 residues long. Germline values: CDR1 SNHLY, CDR2 FYNNEI. V was clipped by 1 base and J by 12 bases, with 10 bases between them.

This sequence joins TRBV6-1 and TRBJ2-7; possible D gene TRBD1, 6 bases. The CDR3 length is 13 residues. CDR1 is MNHNS, CDR2 SASEGT, per germline. Trimming shortened V by 6 bases and J by 3 bases, and 12 bases separated the two germline ends. CDR3 coding DNA: TGTGCCAGCAGCCGAGGACAGAACTACGAGCAGTACTTC. Residues: CASSRGQNYEQYF.

This clone was observed a handful of times. CDR3 nucleotides: TGTGCCAGCAGCTTAGTGGCTAGCGCCCTTAAGTTCTTC. Encoded protein: CASSLVASALKFF. The V call is TRBV7-6, the J call TRBJ2-1, with D tentatively TRBD2 (6 bases). This CDR3 region has 13 residues. Looked up from germline, CDR1 is SGHVS and CDR2 is FNYEAQ. The V end lost 1 base, the J end lost 14 bases, and 15 bases lay between the germline ends.

J is TRBJ2-4 and V is TRBV5-1, with D possibly matching TRBD2 (5 bases). Germline values: CDR1 SGHRS, CDR2 YFSETQ. The CDR3 has 14 residues. The V gene lost 3 bases and the J gene lost 4 bases, with 11 bases spanning the gap. The CDR3 DNA is TGCGCCAGCAGCTCGATGCCGGGGAAAAACATTCAGTACTTC. It is translated as CASSSMPGKNIQYF.

The genes are TRBV9 and TRBJ2-6; 9 bases match TRBD2. CDR3 length: 17 amino acids. Trimming at V came to 0 bases and at J to 0 bases, leaving 1 base not matched to a gene. In germline, CDR1 is SGDLS, CDR2 YYNGEE. The CDR3 here is CASSVAAGGSGANVLTF. The CDR3 DNA follows: TGTGCCAGCAGCGTAGCAGCGGGGGGCTCTGGGGCCAACGTCCTGACTTTC.

This sequence joins TRBV6-5 and TRBJ2-4; 8 positions agree with TRBD1. The CDR3 is 15 amino acids. The junction had 3 bases not matched to a gene; V was cut back by 5 bases and J by 0 bases. Germline CDR1 reads MNHEY; CDR2 reads SVGAGI. The CDR3 DNA follows: TGTGCCAGCAGTCCGGGACAGGTAGCCAAAAACATTCAGTACTTC. Its protein product is CASSPGQVAKNIQYF.

The DNA for the CDR3 is TGTGCCAGCAGTTTATGGACCAGCACAGATACGCAGTATTTT. This encodes CASSLWTSTDTQYF. This chain joins TRBV28 and TRBJ2-3; D is unclear. Between the trimmed V and J ends, which lost 0 bases and 0 bases, there was a span of 4 bases. In germline, CDR1 is MDHEN, CDR2 SYDVKM. This CDR3 has 14 residues. The whole variable domain, remainder taken from reference TRBV28 and TRBJ2-3, is DVKVTQSSRYLVKRTGEKVFLECVQDMDHENMFWYRQDPGLGLRLIYFSYDVKMKEKGDIPEGYSVSREKKERFSLILESASTNQTSMYLCASSLWTSTDTQYFGPGTRLTVL.

The chain couples TRBV4-3 to TRBJ1-2; maybe TRBD1 (6 bases). V lost 2 bases and J 4 bases, leaving 14 bases between the germline ends. This CDR3 has 15 amino acids. In germline, CDR1 is LGHNA, CDR2 YSLEER. CDR3 loop: CASSQLTGNAYGYTF. Here the CDR3 DNA reads TGCGCCAGCAGCCAACTAACAGGGAACGCCTATGGCTACACCTTC.

V and J are TRBV11-2 and TRBJ1-1; D not resolved. Germline V CDR1 and CDR2: SGHAT, FQNNGV. The CDR3 is made up of 14 amino acids. V dropped 1 base and J dropped 6 bases, with 12 bases sitting between them. CDR3 DNA: TGTGCCAGCAGCTTAGCGACCATTAACCCTGAAGCTTTCTTT. Its translation: CASSLATINPEAFF.

This clone was seen a handful of times. The chain combines TRBV27 with TRBJ2-7, with D possibly being TRBD1 (5 bases). Trimming took off 0 bases at V and 2 bases at J, with 5 bases between the two ends. CDR3 size: 13 residues. Germline V gene data show CDR1 as MNHEY and CDR2 as SMNVEV (reference sequence). The CDR3 is CASSLSGAYEQYF. The CDR3 DNA follows: TGTGCCAGCAGTTTATCAGGGGCCTACGAGCAGTACTTC.

This clone occurred a few times. DNA of the CDR3: TGCAGCGTTGTTGACAGGGGACTGAACACTGAAGCTTTCTTT. The encoded protein is CSVVDRGLNTEAFF. This chain connects TRBV29-1 to TRBJ1-1; 8 bases fit TRBD1. With 4 bases clipped from V and 0 bases from J, the junction kept 4 bases outside the gene matches. The CDR3 is 14 amino acids. The germline V gene encodes CDR1 SQVTM and CDR2 ANQGSEA.

CDR3 loop: CASKRWDTGELFF. Here the CDR3 DNA reads TGCGCCAGCAAAAGGTGGGACACCGGGGAGCTGTTTTTT. The chain recombines TRBV4-1 with TRBJ2-2; D is unresolved. Trimming pared 7 bases from V and 3 bases from J, leaving 9 bases between. This CDR3 is built from 13 residues. Germline V gene lookup returns CDR1 MGHRA and CDR2 YSYEKL.

The V and J genes are TRBV4-2 and TRBJ2-7; D possibly corresponds to TRBD2 (6 bases). Per the germline V gene, CDR1 is LGHNA and CDR2 is YNFKEQ. V shed 1 base and J shed 3 bases, with 13 bases lying between them. This CDR3 contains 15 residues. In DNA form, the CDR3 reads TGTGCCAGCAGCCAAGTCGGGGGTCCAGGCTACGAGCAGTACTTC. Residues: CASSQVGGPGYEQYF.